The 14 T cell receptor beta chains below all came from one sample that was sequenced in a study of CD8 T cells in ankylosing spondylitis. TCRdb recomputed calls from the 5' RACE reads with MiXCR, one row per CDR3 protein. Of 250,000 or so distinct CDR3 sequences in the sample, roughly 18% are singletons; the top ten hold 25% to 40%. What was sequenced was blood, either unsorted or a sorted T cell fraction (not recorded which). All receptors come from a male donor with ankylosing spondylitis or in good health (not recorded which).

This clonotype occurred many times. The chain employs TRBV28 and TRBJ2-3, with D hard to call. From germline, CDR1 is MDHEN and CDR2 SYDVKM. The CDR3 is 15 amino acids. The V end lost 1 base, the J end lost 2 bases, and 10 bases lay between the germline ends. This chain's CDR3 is CASSLSQDATDTQYF. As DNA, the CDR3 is TGTGCCAGCAGTTTATCCCAGGACGCCACAGATACGCAGTATTTT.

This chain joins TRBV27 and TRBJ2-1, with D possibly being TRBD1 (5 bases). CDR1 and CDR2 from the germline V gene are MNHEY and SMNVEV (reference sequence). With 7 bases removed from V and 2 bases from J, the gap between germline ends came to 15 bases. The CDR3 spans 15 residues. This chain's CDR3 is CASTLGVSTYNEQFF. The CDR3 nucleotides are TGTGCCAGCACCTTAGGGGTCTCCACCTACAATGAGCAGTTCTTC.

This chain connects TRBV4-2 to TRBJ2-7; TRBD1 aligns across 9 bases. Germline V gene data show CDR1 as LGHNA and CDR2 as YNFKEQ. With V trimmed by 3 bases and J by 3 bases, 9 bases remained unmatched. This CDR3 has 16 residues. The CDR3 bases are TGTGCCAGCAGCCACGGACAGGGGTTGGGGGTCTACGAGCAGTACTTC. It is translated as CASSHGQGLGVYEQYF.

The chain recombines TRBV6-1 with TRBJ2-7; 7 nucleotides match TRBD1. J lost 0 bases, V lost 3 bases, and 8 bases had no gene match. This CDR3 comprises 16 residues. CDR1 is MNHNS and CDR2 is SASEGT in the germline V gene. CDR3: CASSDGTDASSYEQYF. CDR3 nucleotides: TGTGCCAGCAGTGACGGGACAGACGCGAGCTCCTACGAGCAGTACTTC.

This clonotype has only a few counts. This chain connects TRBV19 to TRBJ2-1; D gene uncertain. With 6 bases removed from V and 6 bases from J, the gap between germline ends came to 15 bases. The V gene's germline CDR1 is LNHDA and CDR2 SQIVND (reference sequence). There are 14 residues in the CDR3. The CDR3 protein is CASSFPGPINEQFF. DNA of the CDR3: TGTGCCAGTAGCTTTCCAGGACCGATCAATGAGCAGTTCTTC.

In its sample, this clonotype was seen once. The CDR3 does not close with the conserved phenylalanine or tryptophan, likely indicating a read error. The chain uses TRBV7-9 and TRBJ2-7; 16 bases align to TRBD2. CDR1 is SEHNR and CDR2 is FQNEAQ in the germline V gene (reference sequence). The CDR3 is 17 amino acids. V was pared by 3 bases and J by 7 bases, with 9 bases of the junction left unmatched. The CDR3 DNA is TGTGCCAGCAGCTTGGGAATCGGGGGACTAGCGGGAGGGGAGCAGTACTCC. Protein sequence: CASSLGIGGLAGGEQYS.

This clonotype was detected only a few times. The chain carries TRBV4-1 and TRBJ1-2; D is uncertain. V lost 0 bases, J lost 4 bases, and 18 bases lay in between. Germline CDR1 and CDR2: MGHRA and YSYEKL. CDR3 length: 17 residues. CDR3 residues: CASSQDRAVGSGYGYTF. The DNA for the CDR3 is TGCGCCAGCAGCCAAGATCGGGCGGTCGGGAGTGGCTATGGCTACACCTTC.

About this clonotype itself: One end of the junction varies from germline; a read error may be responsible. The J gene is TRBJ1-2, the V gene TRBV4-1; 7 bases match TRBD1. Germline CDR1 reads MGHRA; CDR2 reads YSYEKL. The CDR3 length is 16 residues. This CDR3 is CASSQDQGTVLYGYPF. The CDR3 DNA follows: TGCGCCAGCAGCCAAGATCAGGGGACAGTACTCTATGGCTACCCCTTC.

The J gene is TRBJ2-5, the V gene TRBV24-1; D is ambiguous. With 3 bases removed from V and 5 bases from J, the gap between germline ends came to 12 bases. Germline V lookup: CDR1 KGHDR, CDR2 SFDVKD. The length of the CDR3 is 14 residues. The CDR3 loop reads CATSDPGESETQYF. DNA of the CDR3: TGTGCCACCAGTGATCCCGGTGAATCGGAGACCCAGTACTTC.

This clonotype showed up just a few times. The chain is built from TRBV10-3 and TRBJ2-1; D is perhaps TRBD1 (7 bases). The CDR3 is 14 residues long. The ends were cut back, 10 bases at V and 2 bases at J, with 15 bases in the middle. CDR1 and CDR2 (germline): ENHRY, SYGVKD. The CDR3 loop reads CATQEGATYNEQFF. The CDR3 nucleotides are TGTGCCACCCAGGAGGGGGCAACCTACAATGAGCAGTTCTTC.

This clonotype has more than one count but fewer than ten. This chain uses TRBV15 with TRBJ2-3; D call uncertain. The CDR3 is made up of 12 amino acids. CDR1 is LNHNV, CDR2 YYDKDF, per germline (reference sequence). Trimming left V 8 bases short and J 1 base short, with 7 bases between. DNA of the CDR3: TGTGCCACCTCTAGGCGCACAGATACGCAGTATTTT. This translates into CATSRRTDTQYF.

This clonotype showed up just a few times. The chain's CDR3 is CASSFRGQASTEAFF. The DNA of the CDR3 is TGCGCCAGCAGCTTCAGGGGACAAGCGAGCACTGAAGCTTTCTTT. The chain couples TRBV5-1 to TRBJ1-1, with a tentative D call TRBD1 (6 bases). The CDR3 length is 15 residues. Trimming cost V 2 bases and J 4 bases, with 15 bases left between them. Germline V gene data show CDR1 as SGHRS and CDR2 as YFSETQ.

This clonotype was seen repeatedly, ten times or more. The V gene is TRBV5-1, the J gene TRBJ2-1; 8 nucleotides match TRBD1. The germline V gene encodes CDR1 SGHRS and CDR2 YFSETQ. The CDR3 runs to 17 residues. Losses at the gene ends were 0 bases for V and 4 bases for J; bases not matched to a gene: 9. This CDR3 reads CASSLGPTGGRYNEQFF. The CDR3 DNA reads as TGCGCCAGCAGCTTGGGACCTACAGGGGGGAGATACAATGAGCAGTTCTTC.

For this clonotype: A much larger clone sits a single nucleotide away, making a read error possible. CDR3 in amino acids: CASSLSVTGADQFF. The CDR3 DNA reads as TGTGCCAGCAGCCTCAGCGTCACGGGCGCTGACCAGTTCTTC. V usage is TRBV6-1 and J usage is TRBJ2-1; D gene unclear. The CDR3 is 14 residues long. Germline V CDR1 and CDR2: MNHNS, SASEGT. Trimming shortened V by 6 bases and J by 13 bases, and 22 bases separated the two germline ends.